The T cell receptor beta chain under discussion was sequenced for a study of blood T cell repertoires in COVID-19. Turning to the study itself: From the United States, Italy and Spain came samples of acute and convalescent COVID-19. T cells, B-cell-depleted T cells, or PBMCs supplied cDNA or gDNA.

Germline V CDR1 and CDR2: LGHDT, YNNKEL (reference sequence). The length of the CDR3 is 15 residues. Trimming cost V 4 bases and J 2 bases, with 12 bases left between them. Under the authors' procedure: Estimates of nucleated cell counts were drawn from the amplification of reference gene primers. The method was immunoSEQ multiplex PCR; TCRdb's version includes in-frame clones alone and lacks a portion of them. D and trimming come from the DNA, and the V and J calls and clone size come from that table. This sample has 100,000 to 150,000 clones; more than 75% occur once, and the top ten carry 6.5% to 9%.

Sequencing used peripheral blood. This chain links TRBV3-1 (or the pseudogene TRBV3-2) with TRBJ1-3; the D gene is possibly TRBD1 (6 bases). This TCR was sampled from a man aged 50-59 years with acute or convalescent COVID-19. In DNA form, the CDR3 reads TGTGCCAGCAGCCCATTCACAGGGACTGGAAACACCATATATTTT. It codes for CASSPFTGTGNTIYF.